The 26 T cell receptor beta chains in this list originate from one sample, sequenced in a study of blood T cell repertoires in COVID-19. Profiling relied on immunoSEQ multiplex PCR, and the TCRdb table lists in-frame clones only, not all of them. The table shows 200,000 to 250,000 clones, with around 90% occurring only once. The sequenced sample was PBMCs or T cells enriched from blood (not recorded which). These receptors were taken from a woman aged 25 to 39 who had been exposed to COVID-19.

The chain joins TRBV27 to TRBJ2-1; D unresolved. The CDR3 sequence is 12 residues long. Germline V gene lookup returns CDR1 MNHEY and CDR2 SMNVEV (reference sequence). V was trimmed by 7 bases and J by 4 bases, leaving 8 bases between them. The CDR3 DNA is TGTGCCAGCACTACTGGTTACAATGAGCAGTTCTTC. It yields the protein CASTTGYNEQFF.

The chain couples TRBV11-2 to TRBJ2-5, with D unclear. V was shortened by 10 bases and J by 3 bases, with 15 bases between the two germline ends. This CDR3 comprises 13 residues. CDR1 and CDR2 from the germline V gene are SGHAT and FQNNGV. In DNA, the CDR3 is TGTGCCACGCGAAAGCCACTGGAAGAGACCCAGTACTTC. This sequence encodes CATRKPLEETQYF.

The gene calls are TRBV28 and TRBJ2-1, with D possibly matching TRBD2 (5 bases). CDR1 and CDR2 (germline): MDHEN, SYDVKM. Trimming stripped 4 bases from V and 6 bases from J, with 10 bases between. The CDR3 has 13 amino acids. The CDR3 coding sequence is TGTGCCAGCAGTTCGGACGGAGGCAATGAGCAGTTCTTC. It specifies CASSSDGGNEQFF. The variable domain in full, with the rest retrieved from reference TRBV28 and TRBJ2-1, is DVKVTQSSRYLVKRTGEKVFLECVQDMDHENMFWYRQDPGLGLRLIYFSYDVKMKEKGDIPEGYSVSREKKERFSLILESASTNQTSMYLCASSSDGGNEQFFGPGTRLTVL.

The chain is built from TRBV19 and TRBJ2-3; D may be TRBD2 (5 bases). The CDR3 totals 13 residues. Germline CDR1 and CDR2: LNHDA and SQIVND (reference sequence). V shed 7 bases and J shed 0 bases, with 8 bases lying between them. The CDR3 sequence is CASKSGSTDTQYF. The CDR3 region has the DNA TGTGCCAGTAAGAGCGGTAGCACAGATACGCAGTATTTT.

CDR3 bases: TGTGCCAGCTCGCCTAGCGGGAATTTAAACTACGAGCAGTACTTC. This codes for CASSPSGNLNYEQYF. The V gene is TRBV18, the J gene TRBJ2-7; 9 positions match TRBD2. Trimming took 6 bases from V and 3 from J; bases not matched to a gene: 9. The CDR3 has 15 residues. Germline V gives CDR1 KGHSH, CDR2 LQKENI.

This rearrangement joins TRBV27 to TRBJ1-5, with TRBD1 matching 7 bases. The V gene end was trimmed by 1 base and the J gene end by 2 bases; junction bases not matched to a gene: 2. The germline gives CDR1 MNHEY, CDR2 SMNVEV (reference sequence). The CDR3 totals 15 residues. CDR3 residues: CASSLYRGGNQPQHF. The CDR3 DNA follows: TGTGCCAGCAGTTTATACAGGGGAGGCAATCAGCCCCAGCATTTT.

This chain uses TRBV9 with TRBJ2-3, with a possible D match to TRBD2 (6 bases). Deletions cut 3 bases from V and 4 bases from J, with 9 bases between. Germline-derived CDR1 and CDR2 are SGDLS and YYNGEE. The CDR3 is 13 amino acids. Here the CDR3 reads CASSDGTADTQYF. The CDR3 DNA sequence: TGTGCCAGCAGCGACGGGACTGCAGATACGCAGTATTTT.

This clone was detected only once. The chain couples TRBV18 to TRBJ2-7; a possible D gene is TRBD2 (6 bases). The CDR3 has 17 residues. Looked up from germline, CDR1 is KGHSH and CDR2 is LQKENI. The germline V and J ends were trimmed by 0 bases and 3 bases, with 18 bases remaining between them. In DNA, the CDR3 is TGTGCCAGCTCACCACCGGTTTCAGGGAGGAGAAACTACGAGCAGTACTTC. As protein: CASSPPVSGRRNYEQYF.

The gene calls are TRBV6-1 and TRBJ1-6; 8 positions agree with TRBD1. This CDR3 region has 16 residues. Trimming cost V 2 bases and J 7 bases; bases outside gene matches: 7. Germline CDR1 reads MNHNS; CDR2 reads SASEGT. CDR3 amino acids: CASSESGRTGNSPLHF. CDR3 coding DNA: TGTGCCAGCAGTGAAAGCGGTCGGACAGGGAATTCACCCCTCCACTTT.

The rearrangement joins TRBV5-1 to TRBJ1-1; 8 positions agree with TRBD1. The J segment lost 4 bases and the V segment lost 3 bases, leaving 17 bases of the junction unmatched. There are 18 residues in the CDR3. Germline V lookup: CDR1 SGHRS, CDR2 YFSETQ. The CDR3 region is CASSWGAGGLKGVTEAFF. The CDR3 bases are TGCGCCAGCAGCTGGGGGGCAGGGGGCCTTAAAGGTGTCACTGAAGCTTTCTTT.

This clone was detected a few times. Other nucleotide sequences from this sample produce the same CDR3. The genes are TRBV5-4 and TRBJ2-5; 10 bases are a match to TRBD1. The CDR3 extends over 15 amino acids. Losses at the gene ends were 0 bases for V and 5 bases for J; bases not matched to a gene: 4. CDR1 and CDR2 from the germline V gene are SGHNT and YYREEE (reference sequence). The CDR3 reads CASSLGDRGRETQYF. The CDR3 region has the DNA TGTGCCAGCAGCTTGGGGGACAGGGGACGGGAGACCCAGTACTTC.

The chain carries TRBV3-1 (or the pseudogene TRBV3-2) and TRBJ1-1; tentatively, D is TRBD1 (5 bases). Germline CDR1 LGHDT, CDR2 YNNKEL (reference sequence). This CDR3 has 14 amino acids. V lost 4 bases and J 4 bases, leaving 13 bases between the germline ends. CDR3 region: CASSRRRAPTEAFF. The CDR3 DNA is TGTGCCAGCAGCCGCCGCAGGGCTCCCACTGAAGCTTTCTTT.

The sample holds one count of this clone. The genes are TRBV29-1 and TRBJ2-7; a weak D match, TRBD2 (6 bases). This CDR3 region has 16 residues. Trimming stripped 4 bases from V and 4 bases from J, with 23 bases between. CDR1 and CDR2 from the germline V gene are SQVTM and ANQGSEA. The CDR3 DNA sequence: TGCAGCGTTGTTAGGACTACTCCACACCGGATTTACGAGCAGTACTTC. Its protein product is CSVVRTTPHRIYEQYF.

The chain has TRBV19 and TRBJ2-1, with D perhaps matching TRBD2 (6 bases). CDR1 is LNHDA and CDR2 is SQIVND in the germline V gene (reference sequence). The CDR3 is 15 residues long. V dropped 7 bases and J dropped 7 bases, with 20 bases sitting between them. In nucleotides, the CDR3 is TGTGCCAGTAAGGCGCGGGACCTCCGATTAAATGAGCAGTTCTTC. Its protein is CASKARDLRLNEQFF.

This sequence joins TRBV3-1 (or the pseudogene TRBV3-2) and TRBJ2-7; the D is unclear. This CDR3 is built from 14 residues. V shed 0 bases and J shed 0 bases, with 6 bases lying between them. Germline CDR1 and CDR2: LGHDT and YNNKEL (reference sequence). The CDR3: CASSQDRYSYEQYF. CDR3 nucleotide sequence: TGTGCCAGCAGCCAAGACAGGTACTCCTACGAGCAGTACTTC.

J is TRBJ2-4 and V is TRBV7-9; 8 bases agree with TRBD1. Germline CDR1 and CDR2: SEHNR and FQNEAQ (reference sequence). V dropped 1 base and J dropped 0; count of bases not matched to a gene: 8. The CDR3 runs to 18 residues. This chain's CDR3 is CASSLGTGWERAKNIQYF. DNA of the CDR3: TGTGCCAGCAGCTTAGGGACAGGGTGGGAAAGAGCCAAAAACATTCAGTACTTC.

As DNA, the CDR3 is TGTGCCAGCAAGGGAGGAGAGACCCAGTACTTC. This encodes CASKGGETQYF. V usage is TRBV2 and J usage is TRBJ2-5; D might be TRBD2 (6 bases). Trimming cost V 7 bases and J 4 bases, with 7 bases left between them. The CDR3 runs to 11 residues. Germline V lookup: CDR1 SNHLY, CDR2 FYNNEI. Complete variable domain (other parts from reference TRBV2 and TRBJ2-5): EPEVTQTPSHQVTQMGQEVILRCVPISNHLYFYWYRQILGQKVEFLVSFYNNEISEKSEIFDDQFSVERPDGSNFTLKIRSTKLEDSAMYFCASKGGETQYFGPGTRLLVL.

V is TRBV15 and J is TRBJ2-7, with D tentatively TRBD2 (7 bases). Germline lookup yields CDR1 LNHNV and CDR2 YYDKDF (reference sequence). Trimming took off 1 base at V and 3 bases at J, with 13 bases between the two ends. This CDR3 region has 15 residues. In DNA form, the CDR3 reads TGTGCCACCAGCAGAGGGACTAGAGGGGGCTACGAGCAGTACTTC. It is translated as CATSRGTRGGYEQYF.

The CDR3 DNA reads as TGTGCCAGCGGTCGCAGGGCCCAATCCTACAATGAGCAGTTCTTC. Amino acid sequence: CASGRRAQSYNEQFF. The rearrangement uses TRBV2 and TRBJ2-1, with D tentatively TRBD1 (5 bases). This CDR3 has 15 residues. Trimming cost V 8 bases and J 1 base, with 15 bases left between them. In germline, CDR1 is SNHLY, CDR2 FYNNEI.

The rearrangement joins TRBV24-1 to TRBJ1-5, with a possible D match to TRBD1 (6 bases). Deletions cut 9 bases from V and 3 bases from J, with 11 bases between. There are 13 residues in the CDR3. CDR1 KGHDR and CDR2 SFDVKD come from the germline V gene. CDR3 DNA sequence: TGTGCCACCGCGGGGGGCTACAATCAGCCCCAGCATTTT. Translation gives CATAGGYNQPQHF.

This sequence joins TRBV5-1 and TRBJ1-2; D unclear. V lost 2 bases and J lost 0, with 17 bases in between. The CDR3 spans 17 residues. CDR1 SGHRS and CDR2 YFSETQ come from the germline V gene. CDR3 coding DNA: TGCGCCAGCAGCTTTAACTACCGACGGCTGACTAACTATGGCTACACCTTC. It is translated as CASSFNYRRLTNYGYTF.

CDR3 in amino acids: CASSLQGLGNQPQHF. The CDR3 DNA follows: TGTGCCAGCAGCCTCCAGGGGTTGGGCAATCAGCCCCAGCATTTT. The chain carries TRBV9 and TRBJ1-5, with D possibly TRBD1 on 6 matching bases. The CDR3 covers 15 residues. CDR1 is SGDLS and CDR2 is YYNGEE in the germline V gene. V was cut by 4 bases and J by 2 bases, with 13 bases left in between.

This clone showed up just once. V gene TRBV5-1 combines with J gene TRBJ2-7, with 8 bases that match TRBD2. Germline trimming cut 0 bases from V and 2 bases from J; bases unmatched to any gene: 4. The CDR3 runs to 15 residues. Per the germline V gene, CDR1 is SGHRS and CDR2 is YFSETQ. This CDR3 is CASSLGGLVTYEQYF. The CDR3 DNA follows: TGCGCCAGCAGCTTGGGGGGACTAGTCACCTACGAGCAGTACTTC.

This clone has more than one count but fewer than ten. The CDR3 nucleotides are TGTGCCAGCAGCCGGCGGGGCAGTTTTAACACCGGGGAGCTGTTTTTT. It is translated as CASSRRGSFNTGELFF. The chain is built from TRBV7-9 and TRBJ2-2; TRBD2 might be the D (6 bases). The CDR3 covers 16 residues. The V gene lost 5 bases and the J gene lost 2 bases, with 15 bases spanning the gap. CDR1 and CDR2 from the germline V gene are SEHNR and FQNEAQ (reference sequence).

DNA of the CDR3: TGTGCCAGCAGCCGCCAGGGACTAGGTTACACCGGGGAGCTGTTTTTT. This translates into CASSRQGLGYTGELFF. V and J are TRBV5-6 and TRBJ2-2, with TRBD2 matching 8 bases. The CDR3 has 16 amino acids. Germline values: CDR1 SGHDT, CDR2 YYEEEE. The V gene end was trimmed by 4 bases and the J gene end by 3 bases; junction bases not matched to a gene: 8.

The V gene is TRBV7-9, the J gene TRBJ2-3, with TRBD2 matching 11 bases. Trimming removed 3 bases from V and 8 bases from J; junction bases left unmatched: 4. Looked up from germline, CDR1 is SEHNR and CDR2 is FQNEAQ (reference sequence). The CDR3 runs 14 residues. CDR3 protein: CASSFGLAGGTQYF. The DNA of the CDR3 is TGTGCCAGCAGCTTTGGGCTAGCGGGAGGTACGCAGTATTTT.